This T cell receptor beta chain derives from a study of human T cells and chemical hapten exposure. Time point reported: pre-sensitization, week 0. Treatment defined: therapeutic diphenylcyclopropenone sensitization with weekly scalp DPC. The CDR3 length is 16 residues. The junction had 3 bases not matched to a gene; V was cut back by 1 base and J by 2 bases. Individual cDNA molecules received unique molecular identifiers in the library. TCRdb reprocessed the RACE reads with MiXCR, giving one entry per CDR3 protein. Counted here are roughly 380,000 distinct CDR3 sequences, roughly 4.6% occurring once; the ten biggest clones make up 2.6%. This clonotype was counted between two and nine times. Its specificity is unknown. Study-wide points: TCRs whose frequency exceeded 1 in 1000 remained the same following DPC sensitization. Relative to control repertoires, expanded TCRs gave rise to significantly more large CDR3 similarity clusters.

The V and J genes are TRBV12-3 or TRBV12-4 and TRBJ2-1; 9 nucleotides agree with TRBD2. The sequence was obtained from a woman aged 50 to 60 with alopecia areata. Some clones in this sample may be carry-over from other donors' samples. The sample here was whole blood, taken in connection with sensitization to the hapten diphenylcyclopropenone (DPC). The CDR3 nucleotides are TGTGCCAGCAGTTTAGACGCGGGGGGGACCTACAATGAGCAGTTCTTC. This gives the protein CASSLDAGGTYNEQFF.